One sample yielded the 26 T cell receptor beta chains listed below, sequenced in a study of control samples from healthy donors and cancer patients (TCRdb year 2020). Library preparation was by the immunoSEQ multiplex PCR assay. TCRdb limited this immuneACCESS table to in-frame rearrangements with V and J called. A share of clones is missing; checked studies link under half to unresolved V genes, and the rest is unexplained. The sample includes approximately 120,000 clones, with about nine tenths observed a single time. Clones ranked in the top ten supply more than 3.5% of the sample. Material: blood. These receptors all stem from a human donor in good health. The donor label of this sample is uncertain.

The rearrangement links TRBV3-1 (or the pseudogene TRBV3-2) to TRBJ1-2; 9 nucleotides agree with TRBD1. Looked up from germline, CDR1 is LGHDT and CDR2 is YNNKEL (reference sequence). J lost 6 bases, V lost 4 bases, and 9 bases had no gene match. CDR3 length equals 15 residues. CDR3 protein: CASSPNTGGGDGYTF. Here the CDR3 DNA reads TGTGCCAGCAGCCCCAATACAGGGGGCGGGGATGGCTACACCTTC.

This clone has a single count. The chain recombines TRBV30 with TRBJ2-1; 8 nucleotides align to TRBD2. Germline V CDR1 and CDR2: GTSNPN, SVGIG (reference sequence). This CDR3 has 14 amino acids. After removal of 4 bases from V and 4 bases from J, the junction contained 6 bases not matched to a gene. The CDR3 sequence: CAWTLTSGYNEQFF. The CDR3 coding sequence is TGTGCCTGGACCCTCACTAGCGGATACAATGAGCAGTTCTTC.

In its sample, this clone was seen once. The chain recombines TRBV7-6 with TRBJ2-1; 8 bases are shared with TRBD2. Germline lookup yields CDR1 SGHVS and CDR2 FNYEAQ. The CDR3 has 15 amino acids. J gave up 4 bases and V 1 base, and 3 bases lay outside the gene matches. CDR3 bases: TGTGCCAGCAGCTTAGGGCGGGGGGCTTACAATGAGCAGTTCTTC. This translates into CASSLGRGAYNEQFF.

This clone occurred a few times. The gene calls are TRBV6-2 or TRBV6-3 and TRBJ2-1; TRBD1 is a possible D gene (5 bases). The CDR3 totals 15 residues. With 2 bases removed from V and 8 bases from J, the gap between germline ends came to 16 bases. Germline lookup yields CDR1 MNHEY and CDR2 SVGEGT. The DNA for the CDR3 is TGTGCCAGCAGTTACGACTCCAGCCAGGGTTATGAGCAGTTCTTC. The encoded protein is CASSYDSSQGYEQFF.

The V and J genes are TRBV25-1 and TRBJ1-3, with D hard to call. The CDR3 is 16 residues long. Trimming removed 1 base from V and 3 bases from J, with 13 bases in between. From germline, CDR1 is MGHDK and CDR2 SYGVNS. CDR3 sequence reads: CASSESSGDHGNTIYF. CDR3 nucleotide sequence: TGTGCCAGCAGTGAATCGTCCGGGGATCATGGAAACACCATATATTTT. Together with reference TRBV25-1 and TRBJ1-3, the CDR3 gives the full variable domain: EADIYQTPRYLVIGTGKKITLECSQTMGHDKMYWYQQDPGMELHLIHYSYGVNSTEKGDLSSESTVSRIRTEHFPLTLESARPSHTSQYLCASSESSGDHGNTIYFGEGSWLTVV.

The chain is built from TRBV2 and TRBJ1-5; perhaps TRBD1 as D (5 bases). Germline CDR1 reads SNHLY; CDR2 reads FYNNEI. CDR3 size: 13 residues. V lost 4 bases and J 5 bases, leaving 9 bases between the germline ends. The CDR3 reads CASSVGEDQPQHF. In DNA, the CDR3 is TGTGCCAGCAGTGTGGGGGAGGATCAGCCCCAGCATTTT. Combining the CDR3 with reference TRBV2 and TRBJ1-5 gives the whole variable domain EPEVTQTPSHQVTQMGQEVILRCVPISNHLYFYWYRQILGQKVEFLVSFYNNEISEKSEIFDDQFSVERPDGSNFTLKIRSTKLEDSAMYFCASSVGEDQPQHFGDGTRLSIL.

The chain uses TRBV5-1 and TRBJ2-7; 10 bases match TRBD2. This CDR3 is built from 15 residues. The trim removed 0 bases at V and 7 bases at J, leaving 7 bases unmatched. Per the germline V gene, CDR1 is SGHRS and CDR2 is YFSETQ. CDR3 sequence (DNA): TGCGCCAGCAGCTTGGTTAGCGGGGGGTACGATGAGCAGTACTTC. Its protein product is CASSLVSGGYDEQYF.

The V and J genes are TRBV12-3 or TRBV12-4 and TRBJ1-4; 7 positions match TRBD1. The CDR3 sequence is 13 residues long. V lost 6 bases to trimming and J lost 8 bases; unmatched junction nucleotides: 6. This CDR3 reads CASSQGGREKLFF. The CDR3 coding sequence is TGTGCCAGCAGCCAAGGGGGCAGGGAAAAACTGTTTTTT.

This chain links TRBV28 with TRBJ1-5; possibly TRBD1 for D (6 bases). The CDR3 has 15 amino acids. Germline values: CDR1 MDHEN, CDR2 SYDVKM. V lost 5 bases and J lost 1, with 12 bases in between. The CDR3 spells CASSPGHLSNQPQHF. CDR3 DNA: TGTGCCAGCAGTCCGGGACACCTGAGCAATCAGCCCCAGCATTTT.

This chain links TRBV9 with TRBJ1-3, with D possibly matching TRBD1 (6 bases). Germline CDR1 is SGDLS and CDR2 is YYNGEE. Trimming shortened V by 4 bases and J by 4 bases, and 15 bases separated the two germline ends. The CDR3 contains 15 residues. CDR3 nucleotide sequence: TGTGCCAGCAGCAAAACCGGGACACGCGGAAACACCATATATTTT. As protein: CASSKTGTRGNTIYF.

This sequence joins TRBV6-5 and TRBJ1-1, with D perhaps TRBD1 (5 bases). CDR3 length: 15 amino acids. V was cut by 4 bases and J by 2 bases, with 14 bases left in between. From germline, CDR1 is MNHEY and CDR2 SVGAGI. The CDR3 sequence is CASSWGTGLNTEAFF. CDR3 DNA sequence: TGTGCCAGCAGTTGGGGAACAGGACTTAACACTGAAGCTTTCTTT.

About this clone itself: Other DNA sequences in the sample encode the same CDR3. This sequence joins TRBV15 and TRBJ1-2; D unresolved. The germline CDR1 and CDR2 sequences are LNHNV and YYDKDF (reference sequence). Deletions cut 0 bases from V and 6 bases from J, with 8 bases between. The CDR3 is 13 amino acids. DNA for the CDR3: TGTGCCACCAGCAGAGAGGAGGGTGATGGCTACACCTTC. Protein product: CATSREEGDGYTF.

The J gene is TRBJ1-1, the V gene TRBV27; tentative D call: TRBD1 (6 bases). There are 15 residues in the CDR3. CDR1 and CDR2 from the germline V gene are MNHEY and SMNVEV (reference sequence). V lost 5 bases and J lost 4, with 17 bases in between. This CDR3 reads CASSPLEGGPTEAFF. CDR3 sequence (DNA): TGTGCCAGCAGTCCTCTGGAGGGGGGGCCCACTGAAGCTTTCTTT.

The chain employs TRBV6-5 and TRBJ2-5; TRBD1 matches 8 bases. Germline CDR1 is MNHEY and CDR2 is SVGAGI. V lost 0 bases, J lost 5 bases, and 5 bases stayed unmatched. The CDR3 is made up of 15 amino acids. Here the CDR3 reads CASSYSTGVGETQYF. The CDR3, as DNA: TGTGCCAGCAGTTACTCGACAGGGGTAGGGGAGACCCAGTACTTC.

The chain employs TRBV2 and TRBJ2-2; TRBD1 agrees at 8 bases. Trimming removed 5 bases from V and 5 bases from J; junction bases left unmatched: 4. This CDR3 spans 14 amino acids. Germline values: CDR1 SNHLY, CDR2 FYNNEI. CDR3 nucleotide sequence: TGTGCCAGCAGTCCGGACAGGGTGACCGGGGAGCTGTTTTTT. The encoded protein is CASSPDRVTGELFF.

This clone was recorded once. The rearrangement uses TRBV30 and TRBJ1-5, with D tentatively TRBD1 (5 bases). The CDR3 is made up of 15 amino acids. From germline, CDR1 is GTSNPN and CDR2 SVGIG (reference sequence). V lost 3 bases, J lost 1 base, and 13 bases lay in between. CDR3 protein: CAWSQGVGSNQPQHF. CDR3 sequence (DNA): TGTGCCTGGAGCCAGGGAGTTGGGAGCAATCAGCCCCAGCATTTT.

This chain connects TRBV23-1 to TRBJ1-2, with 9 bases fitting TRBD1. TRBV23-1 is treated as an ORF (open reading frame) with a function not yet certain. This CDR3 region has 15 residues. Trimming at V came to 3 bases and at J to 7 bases, leaving 9 bases not matched to a gene. CDR3 protein: CASSQWDRASGGYTF. The CDR3 bases are TGCGCCAGCAGTCAGTGGGACAGGGCTTCTGGTGGCTACACCTTC.

This chain joins TRBV13 and TRBJ2-2, with D possibly being TRBD2 (5 bases). This CDR3 region has 14 residues. Germline loops: CDR1 PRHDT, CDR2 FYEKMQ (reference sequence). Between the trimmed V and J ends, which lost 2 bases and 5 bases, there was a span of 9 bases. The CDR3 DNA reads as TGTGCCAGCAGCTTACTGGGAGAGACCGGGGAGCTGTTTTTT. Amino acid sequence: CASSLLGETGELFF. Full variable domain (missing parts from reference TRBV13 and TRBJ2-2): AAGVIQSPRHLIKEKRETATLKCYPIPRHDTVYWYQQGPGQDPQFLISFYEKMQSDKGSIPDRFSAQQFSDYHSELNMSSLELGDSALYFCASSLLGETGELFFGEGSRLTVL.

In the case of this clone: Other DNA sequences of this sample code for an identical CDR3. This chain uses TRBV19 with TRBJ2-3; no clear D gene. The CDR3 loop spans 13 amino acids. Trimming took off 2 bases at V and 1 base at J, with 4 bases between the two ends. CDR1 is LNHDA, CDR2 SQIVND, per germline (reference sequence). DNA of the CDR3: TGTGCCAGTAGTATACGGGGCACAGATACGCAGTATTTT. Its protein is CASSIRGTDTQYF.

This chain joins TRBV7-8 and TRBJ1-2, with TRBD1 matching over 7 bases. Germline CDR1 and CDR2: SGHVS and FQNEAQ. Losses at the gene ends were 1 base for V and 2 bases for J; bases not matched to a gene: 7. This CDR3 comprises 16 residues. DNA of the CDR3: TGTGCCAGCAGCTTAGGCGTGACAGGGTGGAACTATGGCTACACCTTC. Translating it yields CASSLGVTGWNYGYTF.

The sample holds a few counts of this clone. CDR3 sequence: CASSIFRAQGDQPQHF. CDR3 DNA sequence: TGTGCCAGTAGTATTTTTAGGGCGCAGGGGGATCAGCCCCAGCATTTT. The V gene is TRBV19, the J gene TRBJ1-5; 7 bases fit TRBD1. V lost 3 bases to trimming and J lost 5 bases; unmatched junction nucleotides: 10. Germline CDR1 reads LNHDA; CDR2 reads SQIVND (reference sequence). The CDR3 contains 16 residues. Together with reference TRBV19 and TRBJ1-5, the CDR3 gives the full variable domain: DGGITQSPKYLFRKEGQNVTLSCEQNLNHDAMYWYRQDPGQGLRLIYYSQIVNDFQKGDIAEGYSVSREKKESFPLTVTSAQKNPTAFYLCASSIFRAQGDQPQHFGDGTRLSIL.

This clone came up once. This CDR3 reads CASSQGPRGVNSPLHF. The CDR3 DNA is TGTGCCAGCAGTCAAGGCCCGAGGGGTGTTAATTCACCCCTCCACTTT. This chain uses TRBV27 with TRBJ1-6; possible D gene TRBD1, 5 bases. Germline V CDR1 and CDR2: MNHEY, SMNVEV (reference sequence). V lost 5 bases to trimming and J lost 6 bases, with 17 bases between them. This CDR3 contains 16 residues.

V is TRBV13 and J is TRBJ2-3, with a possible D match to TRBD2 (7 bases). V dropped 2 bases and J dropped 4 bases, with 19 bases sitting between them. Germline V lookup: CDR1 PRHDT, CDR2 FYEKMQ (reference sequence). The CDR3 covers 17 residues. CDR3 DNA: TGTGCCAGCAGCTTAAGAAAGGAGGGGGGGGCCGCAGATACGCAGTATTTT. Encoded protein: CASSLRKEGGAADTQYF.

The chain's CDR3 is CAISEATGLLQETQYF. In DNA, the CDR3 is TGTGCCATCAGTGAGGCGACAGGGCTACTCCAAGAGACCCAGTACTTC. The chain carries TRBV10-3 and TRBJ2-5; 7 bases align to TRBD1. J gave up 1 base and V 2 bases, and 7 bases lay outside the gene matches. Germline loops: CDR1 ENHRY, CDR2 SYGVKD. The CDR3 is 16 residues long.

The V call is TRBV6-1, the J call TRBJ1-2; tentatively, D is TRBD1 (5 bases). The CDR3 extends over 13 amino acids. Between the trimmed V and J ends, which lost 2 bases and 5 bases, there was a span of 9 bases. Germline values: CDR1 MNHNS, CDR2 SASEGT. The CDR3 here is CASSEWDVYGYTF. Here the CDR3 DNA reads TGTGCCAGCAGTGAATGGGACGTATATGGCTACACCTTC.

J is TRBJ1-5 and V is TRBV13, with D maybe TRBD1 (6 bases). The germline V gene encodes CDR1 PRHDT and CDR2 FYEKMQ (reference sequence). CDR3 length: 14 amino acids. The V and J ends lost 2 bases and 6 bases respectively, with 11 bases between them. The CDR3 protein is CASSLRGAGQPQHF. CDR3 nucleotide sequence: TGTGCCAGCAGCTTAAGGGGGGCTGGTCAGCCCCAGCATTTT.